What follows describes a single T cell receptor beta chain. The data are from a study of blood T cell repertoires in COVID-19. At the level of the study: Acute-phase and convalescent COVID-19 samples originated in the United States, Italy and Spain. Sources were T cells, B-cell-depleted T cells, or PBMCs; the material itself was cDNA or gDNA.

As processed by the authors: Nucleated cell counts were estimated from reference gene primer amplification. Generated by immunoSEQ multiplex PCR, the TCRdb table keeps only in-frame clones and is missing some. The V and J calls and clone size come from that table; D and trimming were worked out from the DNA. The sample has approximately 210,000 clones, 84% seen once; the top ten hold about 10%. V was pared by 5 bases and J by 8 bases, with 8 bases of the junction left unmatched. This CDR3 comprises 13 residues. The germline V gene encodes CDR1 MDHEN and CDR2 SYDVKM. Seattle-derived patients entered the study during active infection and were followed longitudinally.

The sequence was collected from a woman aged 80 or over with COVID-19, enrolled during active disease. The source material was peripheral blood. V usage is TRBV28 and J usage is TRBJ1-2; 7 nucleotides agree with TRBD1. This CDR3 is CASSPSTGSGYTF. CDR3 bases: TGTGCCAGCAGTCCCTCGACAGGGAGCGGCTACACCTTC.